This T cell receptor (beta chain) was profiled in a study of CD8+CD57+ T cells in acquired aplastic anemia. Using genomic DNA as the template, TCR beta VDJ and CDR3 profiling was carried out. From the reads, TCRdb called clonotypes with MiXCR, one entry per CDR3 protein. Of hundreds of thousands of distinct CDR3 sequences in the sample, 45% to 70% are singletons; the top ten hold 6.5% to 10%. CDR3 length: 15 residues. The germline CDR1 and CDR2 sequences are SGHVS and FNYEAQ. V shed 6 bases and J 4 bases; nucleotides not matched to a gene: 7. Sequencing used sorted CD4+, CD8+, or CD8+CD57+ T cells (not recorded which) from PBMCs. The clonotype was recovered from a human donor with severe aplastic anemia or a healthy control (not recorded which). The chain uses TRBV7-6 and TRBJ2-1, with TRBD2 matching 9 bases. The CDR3 region is CASSGRLAAYNEQFF. The CDR3 DNA is TGTGCCAGCAGTGGCAGACTAGCGGCATACAATGAGCAGTTCTTC.